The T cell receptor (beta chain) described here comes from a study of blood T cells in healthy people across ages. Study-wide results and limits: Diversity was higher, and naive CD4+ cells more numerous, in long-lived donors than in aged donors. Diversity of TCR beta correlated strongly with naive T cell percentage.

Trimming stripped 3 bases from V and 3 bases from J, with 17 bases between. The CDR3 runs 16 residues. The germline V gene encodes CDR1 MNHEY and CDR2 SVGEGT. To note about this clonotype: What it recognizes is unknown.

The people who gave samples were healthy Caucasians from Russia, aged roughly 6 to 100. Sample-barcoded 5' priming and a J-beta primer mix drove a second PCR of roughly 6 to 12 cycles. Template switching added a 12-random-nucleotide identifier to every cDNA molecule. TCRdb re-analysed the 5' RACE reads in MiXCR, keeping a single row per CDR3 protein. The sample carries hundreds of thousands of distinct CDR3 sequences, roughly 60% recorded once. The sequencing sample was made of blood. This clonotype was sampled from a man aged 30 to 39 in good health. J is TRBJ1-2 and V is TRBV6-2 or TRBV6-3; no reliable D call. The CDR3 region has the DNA TGTGCCAGCAGTTATGGGCATTTTCTCGGCGACTATGGCTACACCTTC. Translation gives CASSYGHFLGDYGYTF.